This T cell receptor (beta chain) emerged from a study of blood T cell repertoires in COVID-19. About the research overall: PBMCs, B-cell-depleted T cells, or T cells provided the cDNA or gDNA that made up the material.

Repertoires were generated with immunoSEQ multiplex PCR, while TCRdb's copy carries only in-frame clones and drops some. The data show 110,000 to 150,000 clones, 70% to 80% seen once. Germline CDR1 SNHLY, CDR2 FYNNEI. The CDR3 spans 12 residues. The V gene lost 4 bases and the J gene lost 8 bases, with 11 bases spanning the gap. Input material: peripheral blood. The rearrangement joins TRBV2 to TRBJ1-1, with a tentative D call TRBD1 (6 bases). The sequence was obtained from a man aged 60 to 75 with acute or convalescent COVID-19. The CDR3 region has the DNA TGTGCCAGCAGTGGCATGGGGGCAGAAGCTTTCTTT. Translation gives CASSGMGAEAFF.